This entry lists 12 T cell receptor beta chains sequenced from one sample in a study of response to subunit inactivated influenza vaccine. TCRdb re-called the RT-PCR reads with MiXCR, one entry per CDR3 protein. Here the sample spans about 240,000 distinct CDR3 sequences, more than 9% being singletons. The material sequenced was non-naive T cells sorted from PBMCs, taken around 15 days before vaccination. All receptors come from a man aged 50 or older who received an inactivated influenza vaccine.

This clonotype has more than one count but fewer than ten. The chain is built from TRBV7-2 and TRBJ1-2; D is ambiguous. V was pared by 0 bases and J by 6 bases, with 11 bases between. The germline V gene has CDR1 SGHTA and CDR2 FQGNSA. CDR3 length: 14 residues. In DNA, the CDR3 is TGTGCCAGCAGCTTAGCGCTAGGGTATCATGGCTACACCTTC. Protein: CASSLALGYHGYTF.

The V gene is TRBV7-3, the J gene TRBJ2-2; 7 nucleotides line up with TRBD2. This CDR3 has 16 residues. The germline V gene has CDR1 SGHTA and CDR2 FQGTGA. V was clipped by 1 base and J by 6 bases; unmatched bases: 8. The CDR3 DNA reads TGTGCCAGCAGCTTAAACTTGGCGGGAGACGCCGGGGAGCTGTTTTTT. It translates to CASSLNLAGDAGELFF.

The CDR3 is CASSYGGLQGTGELFF. Written as DNA, the CDR3 is TGTGCCAGCAGCTATGGGGGCCTACAGGGCACCGGGGAGCTGTTTTTT. The J gene is TRBJ2-2, the V gene TRBV11-3, with D perhaps matching TRBD1 (6 bases). Per germline, CDR1 SGHNT and CDR2 YENEEA. V lost 4 bases and J lost 4, with 16 bases in between. The CDR3 length is 16 residues.

This chain connects TRBV25-1 to TRBJ1-3, with D unclear. This CDR3 comprises 15 residues. V was clipped by 1 base and J by 0 bases, with 7 bases between them. The germline V gene has CDR1 MGHDK and CDR2 SYGVNS. CDR3 sequence (DNA): TGTGCCAGCAGTGAATGGGGTGACTCTGGAAACACCATATATTTT. Translating gives CASSEWGDSGNTIYF.

The V call is TRBV10-1, the J call TRBJ2-7; D gene unclear. The CDR3 covers 13 residues. CDR1 is WNHNN and CDR2 is SYGVQD in the germline V gene (reference sequence). Trimming shortened V by 5 bases and J by 5 bases, and 13 bases separated the two germline ends. DNA for the CDR3: TGCGCCAGCAGTTATAGCCCCCGGGACGAGCAGTACTTC. It codes for CASSYSPRDEQYF.

This clonotype was seen a handful of times. The CDR3 nucleotides read TGCAGTGCTAGAGATTCCGGGACAGGGGGCTCTGGGGACACTGAAGCTTTCTTT. Amino acid sequence: CSARDSGTGGSGDTEAFF. The V gene is TRBV20-1, the J gene TRBJ1-1; the match to TRBD1 covers 12 bases. The germline CDR1 and CDR2 sequences are DFQATT and SNEGSKA (reference sequence). The junction had 11 bases not matched to a gene; V was cut back by 0 bases and J by 3 bases. CDR3 size: 18 residues.

In this sample, this clonotype turned up many times. The chain recombines TRBV6-5 with TRBJ1-1; no clear D gene. The CDR3 has 14 amino acids. The V and J ends lost 0 bases and 4 bases respectively, with 9 bases between them. Germline CDR1 reads MNHEY; CDR2 reads SVGAGI. The CDR3 coding sequence is TGTGCCAGCAGTTACTCACCTTGGGGCACTGAAGCTTTCTTT. Its protein product is CASSYSPWGTEAFF.

J is TRBJ1-5 and V is TRBV15; perhaps TRBD1 as D (5 bases). V lost 2 bases and J 2 bases, leaving 13 bases between the germline ends. CDR1 and CDR2 from the germline V gene are LNHNV and YYDKDF (reference sequence). CDR3 length: 16 residues. CDR3 sequence reads: CATSRHTGRGNQPQHF. The CDR3 nucleotides read TGTGCCACCAGCAGACACACAGGTCGAGGCAATCAGCCCCAGCATTTT.

V and J are TRBV20-1 and TRBJ1-1, with D uncertain. Trimming left V 4 bases short and J 0 bases short, with 9 bases between. The CDR3 length is 13 residues. Germline V gene lookup returns CDR1 DFQATT and CDR2 SNEGSKA (reference sequence). The CDR3, as DNA: TGCAGTGCTACAGGAGTCATGAACACTGAAGCTTTCTTT. Its translation is CSATGVMNTEAFF.

The chain recombines TRBV10-2 with TRBJ1-1; the D is unclear. The germline CDR1 and CDR2 sequences are WSHSY and SAAADI. Deletions cut 3 bases from V and 5 bases from J, with 7 bases between. The CDR3 runs to 12 residues. CDR3 sequence reads: CASSEGLTEAFF. The CDR3 bases are TGCGCCAGCAGTGAAGGTTTAACTGAAGCTTTCTTT.

This clonotype came up many times. V gene TRBV12-3 or TRBV12-4 combines with J gene TRBJ2-7; 8 positions match TRBD1. The CDR3 loop spans 14 amino acids. Trimming cost V 5 bases and J 2 bases; bases outside gene matches: 5. CDR3 DNA: TGTGCCAGCAGTCGGACAGGGCTAACCTACGAGCAGTACTTC. Translating it yields CASSRTGLTYEQYF.

This clonotype was observed at least ten times. The chain has TRBV5-4 and TRBJ2-7; D might be TRBD1 or TRBD2, each matching 5 bases. V was trimmed by 1 base and J by 5 bases, leaving 10 bases between them. The CDR3 extends over 13 amino acids. CDR1 and CDR2 from the germline V gene are SGHNT and YYREEE (reference sequence). The CDR3 spells CASSLFLGDEQYF. The CDR3 DNA sequence: TGTGCCAGCAGCTTGTTTCTGGGGGACGAGCAGTACTTC.